The T cell receptor (beta chain) described here comes from a study of Graves' ophthalmopathy and Graves' hyperthyroidism. Study findings and constraints: Ophthalmopathy progression cases were predicted by the model with 70.59% sensitivity and around 72% specificity. A classifier, a 13-signature model, separated ophthalmopathy from stable hyperthyroidism with more than 85% sensitivity and about 82% specificity.

Regarding this clonotype: What it binds is not known.

Moderate-to-severe activity, CAS ≥3, NOSPECS ≥4 and a duration under 3 months were seen in donors with ophthalmopathy. The CDR3 has 12 residues. The germline CDR1 and CDR2 sequences are SNHLY and FYNNEI. Germline trimming cut 5 bases from V and 8 bases from J; bases unmatched to any gene: 5. Amplification targeted the TCR beta CDR3 regions, with RNA transcripts as the source material. RT-PCR with HTBI primers came first, then second-round multiplex PCR. One entry per CDR3 protein, called by TCRdb with MiXCR from the multiplex PCR reads. The data contain 200,000 to 300,000 distinct CDR3 sequences, approximately 42% of them singletons.

The sequence was collected from an adult man with Graves' ophthalmopathy. Sequenced input: peripheral blood. The chain is built from TRBV2 and TRBJ1-1; 7 bases match TRBD1. The CDR3 sequence is CASSRRQGEAFF. CDR3 nucleotide sequence: TGTGCCAGCAGTAGAAGACAGGGAGAAGCTTTCTTT.